Listed below are T cell receptor beta chains from one sample, sequenced in a study of cytomegalovirus exposure and HLA in healthy donors. Here immunoSEQ multiplex PCR was the method, and the copy in TCRdb shows in-frame clones only, minus some. The table lists 80,000 to 100,000 clones, approximately 80% of them singletons. Specimen: PBMCs. Receptors originate from a male donor in good health and CMV-seropositive. Both conserved end residues are part of each CDR3. The D gene is left open where the match is weak. Not every row has a clone size; where given, it reads once, few, many or a size class.

few | TRBJ2-7 | - | TRBV19 | TGTGCCAGTAGTATAGACAGGGTCGGCGAGCAGTACTTC | CASSIDRVGEQYF
- | TRBJ2-5 | TRBD1 | TRBV5-1 | TGCGCCAGCAGGAGGGACAGGGGAAGCCAAGAGACCCAGTACTTC | CASRRDRGSQETQYF
- | TRBJ1-2 | - | TRBV27 | TGTGCCAGCAGCCCGCGGGGGGTGAAGGGCTATGGCTACACCTTC | CASSPRGVKGYGYTF
medium-sized | TRBJ2-1 | - | TRBV4-1 | TGCGCCAGCAGCCAAGATTCGGCAGGTCACTCCTACAATGAGCAGTTCTTC | CASSQDSAGHSYNEQFF
- | TRBJ1-1 | - | TRBV20-1 | TGCAGTGCTCCACAAAACACTGAAGCTTTCTTT | CSAPQNTEAFF
- | TRBJ1-2 | TRBD1 | TRBV19 | TGTGCCAGTCGGACAGGCCGGGGCTACACCTTC | CASRTGRGYTF
- | TRBJ1-5 | - | TRBV4-1 | TGCGCCAGCAGCCAAGTGACGAACAGGGTCAATCAGCCCCAGCATTTT | CASSQVTNRVNQPQHF
- | TRBJ1-4 | - | TRBV5-1 | TGCGCCAGCAGCTTGGACCCCATGGAGAACGAAAAACTGTTTTTT | CASSLDPMENEKLFF
- | TRBJ2-2 | TRBD2 | TRBV9 | TGTGCCAGCAGCGTGACTAGCGGGGTGGGTACCGGGGAGCTGTTTTTT | CASSVTSGVGTGELFF
- | TRBJ1-2 | - | TRBV5-1 | TGCGCCAGCAGCTTGGAGCGACTCCTGGAGGGCTACACCTTC | CASSLERLLEGYTF
- | TRBJ2-2 | TRBD1 | TRBV25-1 | TGTGCCAGCAGTGACCCCGGGACAGGGGGCCACGGGGAGCTGTTTTTT | CASSDPGTGGHGELFF
once | TRBJ2-5 | - | TRBV18 | TGTGCCAGCTCACCACCTATGAGCCAAGAGACCCAGTACTTC | CASSPPMSQETQYF
- | TRBJ1-1 | - | TRBV19 | TGTGCCAGTAAAATGGGGGGGAAAGGAGCTTTCTTT | CASKMGGKGAFF
- | TRBJ2-1 | TRBD2 | TRBV15 | TGTGCCACCAGCAGAGCTCCTAGCGGGGGGCGAAATTACAATGAGCAGTTCTTC | CATSRAPSGGRNYNEQFF
- | TRBJ2-3 | - | TRBV5-1 | TGCGCCAGCAGCTTGGATCAGACGGGTACGCAGTATTTT | CASSLDQTGTQYF
few | TRBJ1-1 | - | TRBV7-2 | TGTGCCAGCAGCTTACAGGGGCAATATAGCACTGAAGCTTTCTTT | CASSLQGQYSTEAFF
- | TRBJ1-3 | TRBD1 | TRBV7-3 | TGTGCCAGCAGCCGGACAGGGCTTGGAAACACCATATATTTT | CASSRTGLGNTIYF
- | TRBJ1-1 | - | TRBV20-1 | TGCACCTCAGAGCGTGAAGCTTTCTTT | CTSEREAFF